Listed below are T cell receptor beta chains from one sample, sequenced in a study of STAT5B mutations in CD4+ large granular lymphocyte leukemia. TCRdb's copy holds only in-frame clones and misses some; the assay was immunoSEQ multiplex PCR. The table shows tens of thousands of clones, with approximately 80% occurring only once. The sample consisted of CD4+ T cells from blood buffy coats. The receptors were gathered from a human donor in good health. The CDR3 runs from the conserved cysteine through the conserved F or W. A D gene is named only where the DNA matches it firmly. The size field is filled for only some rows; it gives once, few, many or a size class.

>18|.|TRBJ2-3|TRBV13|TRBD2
CASSLEGGLAGIIDTQYF
TGTGCCAGCAGCTTAGAGGGGGGACTAGCGGGAATAATAGATACGCAGTATTTT
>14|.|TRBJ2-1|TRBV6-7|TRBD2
CAPSRTRGWNEQFF
TGTGCCCCCTCCAGGACTAGAGGTTGGAATGAGCAGTTCTTC
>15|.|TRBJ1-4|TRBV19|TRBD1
CASSEQQGALEKLFF
TGTGCCAGTAGTGAACAACAGGGGGCGCTTGAAAAACTGTTTTTT
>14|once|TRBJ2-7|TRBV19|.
CASSMETTRHEQYF
TGTGCCAGTAGTATGGAAACGACCAGGCACGAGCAGTACTTC
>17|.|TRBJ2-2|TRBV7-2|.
CASSLDGVGAGAGELFF
TGTGCCAGCAGCTTAGATGGTGTTGGGGCAGGGGCCGGGGAGCTGTTTTTT
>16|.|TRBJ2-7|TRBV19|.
CASSIGVTRSSYEQYF
TGTGCCAGTAGTATAGGGGTCACCAGGAGCTCCTACGAGCAGTACTTC
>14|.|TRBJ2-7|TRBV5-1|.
CASSLVGRSYEQYF
TGCGCCAGCAGCTTGGTCGGGCGGAGCTACGAGCAGTACTTC
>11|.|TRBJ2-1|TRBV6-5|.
CASGNSNEQFF
TGTGCCAGCGGAAACAGCAATGAGCAGTTCTTC
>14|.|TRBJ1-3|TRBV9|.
CASSVTFTGNTIYF
TGTGCCAGCAGCGTGACCTTTACTGGAAACACCATATATTTT
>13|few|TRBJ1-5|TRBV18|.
CASSPTKDQPQHF
TGTGCCAGCTCACCAACGAAGGATCAGCCCCAGCATTTT
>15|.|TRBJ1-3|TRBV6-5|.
CASSTSRGGKNTIYF
TGTGCCAGCAGTACCTCGCGAGGGGGGAAGAACACCATATATTTT
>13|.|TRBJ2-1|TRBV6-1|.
CASRNRGYNEQFF
TGTGCCAGCAGAAATCGGGGGTACAATGAGCAGTTCTTC
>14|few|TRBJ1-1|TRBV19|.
CASSPRRPNTEAFF
TGTGCCAGTAGTCCCCGACGGCCGAACACTGAAGCTTTCTTT
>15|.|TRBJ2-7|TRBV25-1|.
CASSELGSRTYEQYF
TGTGCCAGCAGTGAATTGGGCAGCCGAACCTACGAGCAGTACTTC
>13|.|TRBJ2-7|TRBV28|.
CASSPLLLYEQYF
TGTGCCAGCAGTCCACTTCTGCTATACGAGCAGTACTTC
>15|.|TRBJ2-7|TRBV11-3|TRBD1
CASSLRGQGFYEQYF
TGTGCCAGCAGCTTACGGGGACAGGGTTTCTACGAGCAGTACTTC
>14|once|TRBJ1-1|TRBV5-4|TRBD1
CASSSGQGLGKAFF
TGTGCCAGCAGTTCCGGACAGGGTCTGGGTAAAGCTTTCTTT
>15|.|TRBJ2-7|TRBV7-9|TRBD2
CASSLGLAETYEQYF
TGTGCCAGCAGCTTGGGACTAGCGGAAACCTACGAGCAGTACTTC
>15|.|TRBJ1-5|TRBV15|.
CATAGGYGSNQPQHF
TGTGCCACCGCAGGAGGCTACGGTAGCAATCAGCCCCAGCATTTT
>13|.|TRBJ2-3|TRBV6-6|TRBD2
CASRTSGTDTQYF
TGTGCCAGCAGGACTAGCGGCACAGATACGCAGTATTTT
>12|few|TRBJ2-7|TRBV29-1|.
CSVGQSSYEQYF
TGCAGCGTCGGACAATCTTCCTACGAGCAGTACTTC
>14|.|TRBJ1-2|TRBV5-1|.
CASSGDGLNYGYTF
TGCGCCAGCAGCGGTGACGGGCTTAACTATGGCTACACCTTC
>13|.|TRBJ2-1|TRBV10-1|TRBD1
CASSYTGDGWQFF
TGCGCCAGCAGCTATACAGGGGATGGCTGGCAGTTCTTC
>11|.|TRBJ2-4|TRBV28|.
CASSWQGIQYF
TGTGCCAGCAGCTGGCAGGGGATTCAGTACTTC
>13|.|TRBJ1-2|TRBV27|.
CASSVGSSYGYTF
TGTGCCAGCAGTGTGGGCAGTTCATATGGCTACACCTTC
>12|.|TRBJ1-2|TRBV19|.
CASKGRNYGYTF
TGTGCCAGTAAGGGGCGGAACTATGGCTACACCTTC
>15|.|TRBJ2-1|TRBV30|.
CAWSGTASSYNEQFF
TGTGCCTGGAGTGGTACAGCCTCCTCCTACAATGAGCAGTTCTTC
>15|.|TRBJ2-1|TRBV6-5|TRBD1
CASSTDRAPYNEQFF
TGTGCCAGCAGTACGGACAGGGCCCCCTACAATGAGCAGTTCTTC
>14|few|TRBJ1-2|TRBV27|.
CASSFRDLSGGYTF
TGTGCCAGCAGTTTTAGGGATCTGAGTGGTGGCTACACCTTC
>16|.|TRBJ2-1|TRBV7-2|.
CASSLGGLGRDNEQFF
TGTGCCAGCAGCTTAGGGGGGCTAGGAAGGGACAATGAGCAGTTCTTC
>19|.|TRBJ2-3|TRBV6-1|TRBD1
CASSEAVGYWDRGPDTQYF
TGTGCCAGCAGTGAAGCGGTGGGCTATTGGGACAGGGGGCCAGATACGCAGTATTTT
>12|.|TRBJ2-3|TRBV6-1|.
CASRISTDTQYF
TGTGCCAGCAGAATATCCACAGATACGCAGTATTTT
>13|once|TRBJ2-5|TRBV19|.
CASSRVTRETQYF
TGTGCCAGTAGTAGAGTTACCCGAGAGACCCAGTACTTC
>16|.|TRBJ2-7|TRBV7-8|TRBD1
CASSLSRTGASYEQYF
TGTGCCAGCAGCTTATCGAGGACAGGGGCTTCCTACGAGCAGTACTTC
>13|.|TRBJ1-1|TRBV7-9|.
CASSVEAGSEAFF
TGTGCCAGCAGCGTAGAGGCCGGGAGTGAAGCTTTCTTT
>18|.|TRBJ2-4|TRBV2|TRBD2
CASSAGTSGRGAKNIQYF
TGTGCCAGCAGTGCTGGGACTAGCGGGAGAGGGGCCAAAAACATTCAGTACTTC
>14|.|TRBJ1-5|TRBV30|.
CAWSGQGSNQPQHF
TGTGCCTGGAGTGGTCAGGGGAGCAATCAGCCCCAGCATTTT
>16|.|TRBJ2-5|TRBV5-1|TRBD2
CASTTQTSGGQETQYF
TGCGCCAGCACCACTCAGACTAGCGGGGGACAAGAGACCCAGTACTTC
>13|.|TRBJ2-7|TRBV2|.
CASRSWGQGEQYF
TGTGCCAGCAGGAGTTGGGGGCAAGGCGAGCAGTACTTC
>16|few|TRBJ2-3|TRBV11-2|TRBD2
CASSLGSGRDTDTQYF
TGTGCCAGCAGCTTAGGTAGCGGGAGGGACACAGATACGCAGTATTTT
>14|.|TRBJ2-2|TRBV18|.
CASSPQKGSGELFF
TGTGCCAGCTCACCACAAAAGGGCTCCGGGGAGCTGTTTTTT
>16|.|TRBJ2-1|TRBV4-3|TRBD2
CASSVRLAPLYNEQFF
TGCGCCAGCAGCGTCAGACTAGCTCCACTCTACAATGAGCAGTTCTTC
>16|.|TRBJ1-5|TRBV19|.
CASSTLLMGSNQPQHF
TGTGCCAGTAGTACCCTGCTCATGGGGAGCAATCAGCCCCAGCATTTT
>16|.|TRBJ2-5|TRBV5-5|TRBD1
CASSLGQGAAQETQYF
TGTGCCAGCAGCCTTGGACAGGGGGCTGCCCAAGAGACCCAGTACTTC
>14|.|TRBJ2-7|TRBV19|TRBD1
CASSRQGSFYEQYF
TGTGCCAGTAGTCGACAGGGGTCTTTCTACGAGCAGTACTTC
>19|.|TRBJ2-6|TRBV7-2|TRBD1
CASSSKRDSGDPGANVLTF
TGTGCCAGCAGCTCAAAGAGGGACAGTGGTGATCCTGGGGCCAACGTCCTGACTTTC
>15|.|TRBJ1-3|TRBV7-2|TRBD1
CASSSTGASGNTIYF
TGTGCCAGCAGCTCGACAGGGGCCTCTGGAAACACCATATATTTT
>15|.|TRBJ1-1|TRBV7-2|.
CASSLAVGGITEAFF
TGTGCCAGCAGCTTAGCTGTTGGGGGGATAACTGAAGCTTTCTTT
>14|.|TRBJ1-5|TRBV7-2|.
CASSLGHRVGPQHF
TGTGCCAGCAGCTTAGGGCACCGGGTAGGACCCCAGCATTTT
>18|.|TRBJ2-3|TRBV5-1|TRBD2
CASSGTSGRASGTDTQYF
TGCGCCAGCAGCGGAACTAGCGGGAGGGCCTCTGGCACAGATACGCAGTATTTT
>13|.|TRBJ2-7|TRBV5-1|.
CASSSDFIYEQYF
TGCGCCAGCAGTTCGGACTTCATATACGAGCAGTACTTC
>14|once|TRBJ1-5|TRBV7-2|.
CASSLNGRNQPQHF
TGTGCCAGCAGCTTAAATGGGCGCAATCAGCCCCAGCATTTT